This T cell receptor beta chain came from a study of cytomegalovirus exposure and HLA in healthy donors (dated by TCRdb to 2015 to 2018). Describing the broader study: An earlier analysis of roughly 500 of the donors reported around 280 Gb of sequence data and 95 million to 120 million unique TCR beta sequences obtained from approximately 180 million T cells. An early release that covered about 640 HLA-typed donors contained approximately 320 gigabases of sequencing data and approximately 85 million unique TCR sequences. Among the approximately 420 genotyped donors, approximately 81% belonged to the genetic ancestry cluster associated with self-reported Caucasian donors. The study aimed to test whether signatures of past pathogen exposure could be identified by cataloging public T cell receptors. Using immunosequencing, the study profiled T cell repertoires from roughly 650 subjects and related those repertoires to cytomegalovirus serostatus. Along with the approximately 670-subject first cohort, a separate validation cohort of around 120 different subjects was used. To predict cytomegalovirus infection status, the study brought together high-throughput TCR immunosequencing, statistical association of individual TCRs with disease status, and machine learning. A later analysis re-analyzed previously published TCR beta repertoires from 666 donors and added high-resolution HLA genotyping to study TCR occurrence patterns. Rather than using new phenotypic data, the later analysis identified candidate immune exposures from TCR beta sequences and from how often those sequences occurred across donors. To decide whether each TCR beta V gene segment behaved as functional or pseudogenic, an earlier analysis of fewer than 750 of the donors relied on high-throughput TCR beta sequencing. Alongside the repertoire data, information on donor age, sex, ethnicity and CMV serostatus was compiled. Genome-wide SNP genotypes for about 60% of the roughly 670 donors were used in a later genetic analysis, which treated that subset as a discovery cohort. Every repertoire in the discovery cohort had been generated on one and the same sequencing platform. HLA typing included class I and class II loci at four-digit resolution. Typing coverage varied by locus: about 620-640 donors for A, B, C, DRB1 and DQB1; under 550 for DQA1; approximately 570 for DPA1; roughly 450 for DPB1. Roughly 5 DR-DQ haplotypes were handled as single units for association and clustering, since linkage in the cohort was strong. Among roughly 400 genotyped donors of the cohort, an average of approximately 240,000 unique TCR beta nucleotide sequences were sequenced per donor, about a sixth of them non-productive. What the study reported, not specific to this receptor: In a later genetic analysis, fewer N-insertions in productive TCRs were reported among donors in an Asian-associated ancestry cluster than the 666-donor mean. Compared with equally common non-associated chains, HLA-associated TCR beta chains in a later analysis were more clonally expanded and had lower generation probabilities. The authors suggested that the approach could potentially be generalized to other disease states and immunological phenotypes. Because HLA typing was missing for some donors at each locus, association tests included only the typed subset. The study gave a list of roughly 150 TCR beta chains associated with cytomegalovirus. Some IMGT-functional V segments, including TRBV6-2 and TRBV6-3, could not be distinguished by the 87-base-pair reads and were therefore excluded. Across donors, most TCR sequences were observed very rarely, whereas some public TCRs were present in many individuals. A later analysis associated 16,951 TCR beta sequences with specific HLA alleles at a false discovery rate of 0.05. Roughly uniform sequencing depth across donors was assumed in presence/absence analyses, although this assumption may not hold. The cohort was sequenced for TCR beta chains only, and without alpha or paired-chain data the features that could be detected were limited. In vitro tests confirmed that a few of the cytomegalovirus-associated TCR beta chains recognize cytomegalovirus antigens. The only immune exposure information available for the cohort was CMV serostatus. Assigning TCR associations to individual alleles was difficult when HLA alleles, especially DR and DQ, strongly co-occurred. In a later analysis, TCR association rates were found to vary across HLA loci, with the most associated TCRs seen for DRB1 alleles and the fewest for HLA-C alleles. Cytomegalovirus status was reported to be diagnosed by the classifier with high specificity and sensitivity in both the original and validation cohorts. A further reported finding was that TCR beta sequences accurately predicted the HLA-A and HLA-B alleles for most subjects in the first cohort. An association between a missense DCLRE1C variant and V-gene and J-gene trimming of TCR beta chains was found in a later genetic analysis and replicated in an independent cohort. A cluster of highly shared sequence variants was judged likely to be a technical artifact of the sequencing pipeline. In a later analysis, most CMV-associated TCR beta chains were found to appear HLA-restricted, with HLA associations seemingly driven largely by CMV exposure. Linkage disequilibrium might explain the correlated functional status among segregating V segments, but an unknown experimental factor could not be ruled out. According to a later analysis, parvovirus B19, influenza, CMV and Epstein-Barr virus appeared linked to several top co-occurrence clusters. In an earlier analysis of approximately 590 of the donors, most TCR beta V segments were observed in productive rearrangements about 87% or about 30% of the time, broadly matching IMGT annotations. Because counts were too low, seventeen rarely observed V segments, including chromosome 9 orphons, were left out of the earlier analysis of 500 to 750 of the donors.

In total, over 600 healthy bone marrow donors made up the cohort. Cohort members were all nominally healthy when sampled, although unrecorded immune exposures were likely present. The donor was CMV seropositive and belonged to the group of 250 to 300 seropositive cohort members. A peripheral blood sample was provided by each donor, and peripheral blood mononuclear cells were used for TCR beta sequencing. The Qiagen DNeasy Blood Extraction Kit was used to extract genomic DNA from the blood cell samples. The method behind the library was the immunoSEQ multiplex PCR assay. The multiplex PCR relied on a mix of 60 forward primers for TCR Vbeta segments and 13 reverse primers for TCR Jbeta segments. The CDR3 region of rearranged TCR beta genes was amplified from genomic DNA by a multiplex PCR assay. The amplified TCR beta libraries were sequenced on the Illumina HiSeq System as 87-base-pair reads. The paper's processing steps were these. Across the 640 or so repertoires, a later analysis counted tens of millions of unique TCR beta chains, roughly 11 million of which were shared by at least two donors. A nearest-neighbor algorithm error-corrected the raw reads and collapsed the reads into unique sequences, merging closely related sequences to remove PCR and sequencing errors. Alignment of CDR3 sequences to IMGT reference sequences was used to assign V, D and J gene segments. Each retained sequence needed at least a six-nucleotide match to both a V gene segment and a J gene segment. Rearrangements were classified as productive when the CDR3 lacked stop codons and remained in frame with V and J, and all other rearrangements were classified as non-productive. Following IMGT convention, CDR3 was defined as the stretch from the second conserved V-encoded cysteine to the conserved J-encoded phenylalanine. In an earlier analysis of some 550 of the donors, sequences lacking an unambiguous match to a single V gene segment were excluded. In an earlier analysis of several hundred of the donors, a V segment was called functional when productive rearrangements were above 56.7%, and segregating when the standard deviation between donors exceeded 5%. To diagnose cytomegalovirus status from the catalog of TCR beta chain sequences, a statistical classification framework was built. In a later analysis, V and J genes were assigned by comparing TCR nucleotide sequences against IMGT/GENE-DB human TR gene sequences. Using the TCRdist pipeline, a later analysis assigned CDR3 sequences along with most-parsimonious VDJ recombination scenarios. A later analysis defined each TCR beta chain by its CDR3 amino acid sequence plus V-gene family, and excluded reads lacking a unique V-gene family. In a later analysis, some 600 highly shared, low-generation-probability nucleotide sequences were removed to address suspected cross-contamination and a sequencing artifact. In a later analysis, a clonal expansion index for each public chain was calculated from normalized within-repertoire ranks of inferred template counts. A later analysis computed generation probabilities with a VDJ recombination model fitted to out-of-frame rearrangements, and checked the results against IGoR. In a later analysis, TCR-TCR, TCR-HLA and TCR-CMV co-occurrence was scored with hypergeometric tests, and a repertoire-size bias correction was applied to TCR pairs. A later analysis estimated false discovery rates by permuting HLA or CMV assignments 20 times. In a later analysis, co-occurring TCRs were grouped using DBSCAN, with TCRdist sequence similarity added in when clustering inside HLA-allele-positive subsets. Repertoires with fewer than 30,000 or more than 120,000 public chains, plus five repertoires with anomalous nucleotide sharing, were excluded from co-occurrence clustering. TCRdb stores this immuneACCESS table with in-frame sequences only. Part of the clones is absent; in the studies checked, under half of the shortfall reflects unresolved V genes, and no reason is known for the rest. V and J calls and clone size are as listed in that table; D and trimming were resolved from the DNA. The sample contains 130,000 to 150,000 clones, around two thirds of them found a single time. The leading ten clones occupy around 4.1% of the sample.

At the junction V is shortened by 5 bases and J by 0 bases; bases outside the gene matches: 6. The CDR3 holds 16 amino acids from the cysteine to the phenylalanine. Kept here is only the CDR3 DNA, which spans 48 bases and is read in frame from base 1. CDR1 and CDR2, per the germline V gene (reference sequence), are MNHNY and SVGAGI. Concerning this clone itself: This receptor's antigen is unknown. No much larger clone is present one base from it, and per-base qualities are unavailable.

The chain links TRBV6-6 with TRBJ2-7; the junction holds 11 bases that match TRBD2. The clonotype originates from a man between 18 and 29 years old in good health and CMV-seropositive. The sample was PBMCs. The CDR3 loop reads CASSKTSGASSYEQYF. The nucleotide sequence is TGTGCCAGCAGTAAGACTAGCGGGGCCAGCTCCTACGAGCAGTACTTC.